This T cell receptor beta chain was sequenced for a study of shared clonotypes between healthy human individuals. CD4+ cells yielded CD45RA+ naive and CD45RA-negative memory subsets. The method was immunoSEQ multiplex PCR; TCRdb's version includes in-frame clones alone and lacks a portion of them. The sample holds some 1,100,000 clones, around 82% seen once. Whole-study results and caveats: Rarefaction analysis demonstrated incomplete sorted-subset sequencing notwithstanding large depth. As a rule, naive subsets had a larger estimated richness than memory subsets.

Germline lookup yields CDR1 SGHRS and CDR2 YFSETQ. This CDR3 is built from 16 residues. V dropped 4 bases and J dropped 4; count of bases not matched to a gene: 7. With respect to this clone: Its target is unknown.

The material sequenced was memory CD4+ T cells from PBMCs. Noted subset: CD45RA-negative fraction. The J gene is TRBJ2-6, the V gene TRBV5-1; 8 bases align to TRBD1. This TCR derives from a man aged 18 to 30 in good health. Some clones in this sample may be carry-over from other donors' samples. CDR3 sequence (DNA): TGCGCCAGCAGCCCTAACAGGGGGTCCGGGGCCAACGTCCTGACTTTC. Its translation: CASSPNRGSGANVLTF.